The 15 T cell receptor beta chains in this list originate from one sample, sequenced in a study of shared clonotypes between healthy human individuals. Sequenced by immunoSEQ multiplex PCR; TCRdb stores in-frame clones only, minus some. Altogether about 110,000 clones are present, less than 75% being singletons, with the ten largest covering approximately 25%. Sequencing was performed on memory CD8+ T cells sorted from blood. Documented subset: CD45RO+ cells pooled with CCR7-negative TemRA cells. The receptors were gathered from a young woman in good health.

V gene TRBV2 combines with J gene TRBJ2-1; 7 bases agree with TRBD2. Germline lookup yields CDR1 SNHLY and CDR2 FYNNEI. The CDR3 has 15 amino acids. V shed 7 bases, J shed 2 bases, and the junction held 8 bases outside the gene matches. The CDR3 nucleotides read TGTGCCAGCATCATACTAGCGAAAACCTACAATGAGCAGTTCTTC. It codes for CASIILAKTYNEQFF. Full variable domain (rest looked up from reference TRBV2 and TRBJ2-1): EPEVTQTPSHQVTQMGQEVILRCVPISNHLYFYWYRQILGQKVEFLVSFYNNEISEKSEIFDDQFSVERPDGSNFTLKIRSTKLEDSAMYFCASIILAKTYNEQFFGPGTRLTVL.

This clone was seen a handful of times. The V and J genes are TRBV5-5 and TRBJ2-2, with 7 bases matching TRBD1. Germline CDR1 SGHKS, CDR2 YYEKEE (reference sequence). J was trimmed by 0 bases and V by 2 bases; bases with no gene match: 16. CDR3 length: 20 residues. The CDR3 here is CASSLPQTHPGQTNTGELFF. The CDR3 DNA reads as TGTGCCAGCAGCTTACCCCAAACCCACCCGGGACAGACGAACACCGGGGAGCTGTTTTTT.

This clone has a count of ten or more. Other DNA sequences in this specimen translate into the identical CDR3. This chain links TRBV30 with TRBJ1-6; unclear D gene. The CDR3 sequence is 15 residues long. V was cut by 0 bases and J by 5 bases, with 11 bases left in between. Per the germline V gene, CDR1 is GTSNPN and CDR2 is SVGIG (reference sequence). Written as DNA, the CDR3 is TGTGCCTGGAGTGTAATTGGAAGCGATAATTCACCCCTCCACTTT. It specifies CAWSVIGSDNSPLHF. The whole variable domain, filled in from reference TRBV30 and TRBJ1-6, reads SQTIHQWPATLVQPVGSPLSLECTVEGTSNPNLYWYRQAAGRGLQLLFYSVGIGQISSEVPQNLSASRPQDRQFILSSKKLLLSDSGFYLCAWSVIGSDNSPLHFGNGTRLTVT.

In DNA form, the CDR3 reads TGTGCCTGGAGCGGCCGAACTCGGCCCCAGACTCTCTTTCACACAGATACGCAGTATTTT. Protein sequence: CAWSGRTRPQTLFHTDTQYF. J is TRBJ2-3 and V is TRBV30; D gene unclear. The CDR3 loop spans 20 amino acids. V was pared by 3 bases and J by 2 bases, with 30 bases between. Germline V gene data show CDR1 as GTSNPN and CDR2 as SVGIG (reference sequence).

The rearrangement joins TRBV29-1 to TRBJ2-1; no reliable D call. This CDR3 contains 13 residues. The V gene's germline CDR1 is SQVTM and CDR2 ANQGSEA. Trimming pared 0 bases from V and 8 bases from J, leaving 11 bases between. As DNA, the CDR3 is TGCAGCGTTGAAGATCTCAAGATCCATGAGCAGTTCTTC. This encodes CSVEDLKIHEQFF.

This clone was observed a few times. V usage is TRBV25-1 and J usage is TRBJ2-1; TRBD1 matches at 9 bases. Germline V lookup: CDR1 MGHDK, CDR2 SYGVNS. The length of the CDR3 is 16 residues. V lost 3 bases, J lost 8 bases, and 11 bases stayed unmatched. The CDR3 DNA follows: TGTGCCAGCAGTGATCGGGACAGGGACCAGACGGATGAGCAGTTCTTC. Amino acid sequence: CASSDRDRDQTDEQFF. Full variable domain (remainder filled in from reference TRBV25-1 and TRBJ2-1): EADIYQTPRYLVIGTGKKITLECSQTMGHDKMYWYQQDPGMELHLIHYSYGVNSTEKGDLSSESTVSRIRTEHFPLTLESARPSHTSQYLCASSDRDRDQTDEQFFGPGTRLTVL.

The chain is built from TRBV2 and TRBJ2-1, with TRBD2 matching 12 bases. J gave up 7 bases and V 6 bases, and 7 bases lay outside the gene matches. Per the germline V gene, CDR1 is SNHLY and CDR2 is FYNNEI. The CDR3 runs 15 residues. The CDR3 reads CASRGRLAGVNEQFF. The CDR3 DNA follows: TGTGCCAGCAGGGGGCGACTAGCGGGAGTGAATGAGCAGTTCTTC.

The rearrangement links TRBV2 to TRBJ2-3; 10 bases align to TRBD2. V lost 7 bases, J lost 6 bases, and 7 bases stayed unmatched. The CDR3 has 14 amino acids. Germline assignment: CDR1 SNHLY and CDR2 FYNNEI. CDR3 in amino acids: CASKASGSRDTQYF. The DNA of the CDR3 is TGTGCCAGCAAGGCTAGCGGGAGTCGTGATACGCAGTATTTT.

The DNA of the CDR3 is TGCGCCAGCAGCCAAGGGTTACAGGGTGTCTATGGCTACACCTTC. Its translation is CASSQGLQGVYGYTF. This chain links TRBV4-1 with TRBJ1-2; TRBD1 might be the D (6 bases). Germline-derived CDR1 and CDR2 are MGHRA and YSYEKL. The CDR3 has 15 residues. The germline V and J ends were trimmed by 1 base and 4 bases, with 13 bases remaining between them.

The J gene is TRBJ2-7, the V gene TRBV28, with D perhaps matching TRBD2 (6 bases). CDR1 is MDHEN and CDR2 is SYDVKM in the germline V gene. Deletions cut 10 bases from V and 3 bases from J, with 19 bases between. This CDR3 is built from 14 residues. CDR3 nucleotide sequence: TGTGCCATCGATCGGGGGACGGCCAGCTACGAGCAGTACTTC. Amino acid sequence: CAIDRGTASYEQYF.

The chain has TRBV25-1 and TRBJ2-5, with D uncertain. Germline V gives CDR1 MGHDK, CDR2 SYGVNS. This CDR3 is built from 12 residues. Deletions cut 10 bases from V and 5 bases from J, with 14 bases between. This CDR3 reads CATSGPRETQYF. The DNA of the CDR3 is TGTGCCACCTCTGGGCCCAGGGAGACCCAGTACTTC.

The chain carries TRBV2 and TRBJ2-7, with 8 bases identical to TRBD2. V lost 5 bases, J lost 4 bases, and 13 bases stayed unmatched. The length of the CDR3 is 16 residues. The germline V gene has CDR1 SNHLY and CDR2 FYNNEI. The CDR3 here is CASSFKRERVLYEQYF. The CDR3 DNA reads as TGTGCCAGCAGTTTTAAGCGGGAGAGGGTCTTATACGAGCAGTACTTC.

The chain employs TRBV28 and TRBJ1-5; D not resolved. The CDR3 length is 14 residues. Deletions cut 2 bases from V and 4 bases from J, with 9 bases between. CDR1 MDHEN and CDR2 SYDVKM come from the germline V gene. The CDR3 loop is CASSLVNKNQPQHF. The CDR3 region has the DNA TGTGCCAGCAGTTTAGTAAACAAGAATCAGCCCCAGCATTTT.

This clone was seen more than once but under ten times. V is TRBV28 and J is TRBJ2-3; D is unresolved. V lost 6 bases to trimming and J lost 0 bases, with 10 bases between them. The CDR3 runs to 14 residues. Germline V gives CDR1 MDHEN, CDR2 SYDVKM. The CDR3 is CASRPGYSTDTQYF. The CDR3 DNA follows: TGTGCCAGCAGGCCCGGGTACAGCACAGATACGCAGTATTTT. The full variable domain, with the rest looked up from reference TRBV28 and TRBJ2-3, is DVKVTQSSRYLVKRTGEKVFLECVQDMDHENMFWYRQDPGLGLRLIYFSYDVKMKEKGDIPEGYSVSREKKERFSLILESASTNQTSMYLCASRPGYSTDTQYFGPGTRLTVL.

V is TRBV19 and J is TRBJ2-4, with TRBD1 matching 8 bases. V shed 1 base and J 1 base; nucleotides not matched to a gene: 3. CDR3 length equals 16 residues. The germline CDR1 and CDR2 sequences are LNHDA and SQIVND (reference sequence). The CDR3 DNA reads as TGTGCCAGTAGTATAGCTCGACAGGGGGCCAAAAACATTCAGTACTTC. As protein: CASSIARQGAKNIQYF.